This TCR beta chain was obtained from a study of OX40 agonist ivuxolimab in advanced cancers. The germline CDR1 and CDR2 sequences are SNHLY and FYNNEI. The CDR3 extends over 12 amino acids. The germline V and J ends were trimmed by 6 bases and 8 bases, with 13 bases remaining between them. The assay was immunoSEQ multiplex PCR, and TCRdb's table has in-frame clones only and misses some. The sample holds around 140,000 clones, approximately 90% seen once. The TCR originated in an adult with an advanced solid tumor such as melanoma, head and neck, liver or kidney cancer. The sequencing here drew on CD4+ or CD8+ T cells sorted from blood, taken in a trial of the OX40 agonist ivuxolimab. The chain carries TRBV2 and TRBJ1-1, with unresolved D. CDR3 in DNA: TGTGCCAGCAGGGACGCCCGGTGGGAAGCTTTCTTT. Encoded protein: CASRDARWEAFF.